This TCR beta chain was captured by sequencing in a study of Graves' ophthalmopathy and Graves' hyperthyroidism. Trimming shortened V by 3 bases and J by 0 bases, and 11 bases separated the two germline ends. Per the germline V gene, CDR1 is LNHDA and CDR2 is SQIVND (reference sequence). The CDR3 loop spans 15 amino acids. Transcripts of RNA were the source for amplifying TCR beta CDR3 regions. RT-PCR was first run with HTBI primers, then multiplex PCR in a second round. TCRdb re-derived calls from the multiplex PCR reads in MiXCR, one entry per CDR3 protein. The sample includes 200,000 to 250,000 distinct CDR3 sequences, around a fifth of them seen just once.

This sequence joins TRBV19 and TRBJ1-2; D call uncertain. The clonotype was recovered from a woman aged 45-59 years with Graves' ophthalmopathy. The sample was peripheral blood. This chain's CDR3 is CASSMQDRANYGYTF. CDR3 DNA: TGTGCCAGTAGTATGCAGGACCGAGCTAACTATGGCTACACCTTC.